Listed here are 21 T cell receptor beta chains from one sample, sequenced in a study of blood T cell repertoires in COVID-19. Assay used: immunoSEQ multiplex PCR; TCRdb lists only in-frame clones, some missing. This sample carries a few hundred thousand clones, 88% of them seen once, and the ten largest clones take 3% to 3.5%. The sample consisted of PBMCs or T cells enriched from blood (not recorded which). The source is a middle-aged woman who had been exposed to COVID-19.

In DNA form, the CDR3 reads TGTGCCAGCAGCTACGGGGACAGGGGGAACACTGAAGCTTTCTTT. Its protein product is CASSYGDRGNTEAFF. This chain connects TRBV7-6 to TRBJ1-1, with 10 bases fitting TRBD1. CDR3 length equals 15 residues. CDR1 and CDR2 from the germline V gene are SGHVS and FNYEAQ. V lost 4 bases to trimming and J lost 1 base; unmatched junction nucleotides: 3.

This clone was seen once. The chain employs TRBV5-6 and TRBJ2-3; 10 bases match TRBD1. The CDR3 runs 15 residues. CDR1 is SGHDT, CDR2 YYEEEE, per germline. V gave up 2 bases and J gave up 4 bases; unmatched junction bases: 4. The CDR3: CASSFGTGAPDTQYF. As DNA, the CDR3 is TGTGCCAGCAGCTTCGGGACAGGGGCGCCAGATACGCAGTATTTT.

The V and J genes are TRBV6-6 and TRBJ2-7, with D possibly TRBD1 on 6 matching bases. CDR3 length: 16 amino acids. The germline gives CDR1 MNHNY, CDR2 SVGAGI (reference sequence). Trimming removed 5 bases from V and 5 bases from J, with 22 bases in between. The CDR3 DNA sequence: TGTGCCAGCAGTCCTAATTCCGGAGGCAGGGGCGACGAGCAGTACTTC. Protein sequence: CASSPNSGGRGDEQYF.

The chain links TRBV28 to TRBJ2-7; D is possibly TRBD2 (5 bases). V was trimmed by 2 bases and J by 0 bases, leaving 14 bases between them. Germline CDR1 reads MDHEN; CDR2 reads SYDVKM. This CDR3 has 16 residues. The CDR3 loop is CASSLDTGINSYEQYF. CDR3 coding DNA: TGTGCCAGCAGTTTAGATACCGGGATCAACTCCTACGAGCAGTACTTC.

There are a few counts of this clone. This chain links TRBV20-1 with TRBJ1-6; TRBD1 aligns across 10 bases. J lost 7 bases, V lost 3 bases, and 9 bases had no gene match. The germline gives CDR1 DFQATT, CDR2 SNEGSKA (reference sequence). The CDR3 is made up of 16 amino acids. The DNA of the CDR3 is TGCAGTGCTAGTCAGGGGGACAGGGGACCAAATTCACCCCTCCACTTT. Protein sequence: CSASQGDRGPNSPLHF.

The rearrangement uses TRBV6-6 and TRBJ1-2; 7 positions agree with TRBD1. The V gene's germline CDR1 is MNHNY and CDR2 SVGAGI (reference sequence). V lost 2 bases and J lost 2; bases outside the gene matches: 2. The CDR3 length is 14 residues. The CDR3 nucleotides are TGTGCCAGCAGTTACAAGGGGGCGAACTATGGCTACACCTTC. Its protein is CASSYKGANYGYTF.

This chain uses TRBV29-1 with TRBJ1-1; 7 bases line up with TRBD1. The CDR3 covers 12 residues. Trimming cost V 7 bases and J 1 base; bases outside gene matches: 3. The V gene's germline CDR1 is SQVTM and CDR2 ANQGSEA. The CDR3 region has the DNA TGCAGCGCTCGGGACAGGAACACTGAAGCTTTCTTT. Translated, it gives CSARDRNTEAFF.

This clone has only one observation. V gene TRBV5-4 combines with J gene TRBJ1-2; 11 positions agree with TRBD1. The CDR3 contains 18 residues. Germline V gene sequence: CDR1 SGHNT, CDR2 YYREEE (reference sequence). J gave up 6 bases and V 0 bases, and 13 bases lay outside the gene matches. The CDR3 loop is CASSLALGQGALGDGYTF. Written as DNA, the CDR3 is TGTGCCAGCAGCTTGGCCCTCGGACAGGGGGCCCTCGGAGATGGCTACACCTTC.

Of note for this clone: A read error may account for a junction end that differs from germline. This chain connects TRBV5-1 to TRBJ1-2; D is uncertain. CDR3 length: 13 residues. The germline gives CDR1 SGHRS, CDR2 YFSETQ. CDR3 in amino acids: CASSPLTSDGYTF. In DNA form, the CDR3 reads TGTGCCAGCAGCCCCCTGACGAGCGATGGCTACACCTTC.

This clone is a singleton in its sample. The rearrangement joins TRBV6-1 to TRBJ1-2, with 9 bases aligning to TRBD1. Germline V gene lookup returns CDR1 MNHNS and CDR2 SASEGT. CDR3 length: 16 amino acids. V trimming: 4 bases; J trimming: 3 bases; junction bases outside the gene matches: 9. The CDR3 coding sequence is TGTGCCAGCAGTGTGGGGACAGGGAAGGCGGACTATGGCTACACCTTC. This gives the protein CASSVGTGKADYGYTF.

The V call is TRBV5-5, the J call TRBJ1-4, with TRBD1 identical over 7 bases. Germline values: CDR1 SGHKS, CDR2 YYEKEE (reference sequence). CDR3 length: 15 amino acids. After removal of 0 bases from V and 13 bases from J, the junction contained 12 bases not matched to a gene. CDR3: CASSLGGQSRRRLFF. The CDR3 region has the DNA TGTGCCAGCAGCTTGGGGGGACAGTCCCGCCGTAGACTGTTTTTT.

The CDR3 bases are TGTGCCAGCGCTTACGACAGGGGCCACCGTGGGACTGAAGCTTTCTTT. Protein product: CASAYDRGHRGTEAFF. The V gene is TRBV27, the J gene TRBJ1-1; 8 nucleotides agree with TRBD1. V shed 8 bases and J 5 bases; nucleotides not matched to a gene: 16. This CDR3 contains 16 residues. Germline V lookup: CDR1 MNHEY, CDR2 SMNVEV (reference sequence).

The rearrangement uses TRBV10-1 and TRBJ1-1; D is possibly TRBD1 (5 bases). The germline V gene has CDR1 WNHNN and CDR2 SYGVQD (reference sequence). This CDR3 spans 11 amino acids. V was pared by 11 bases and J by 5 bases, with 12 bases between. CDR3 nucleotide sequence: TGCGCCGGACACCAGGGAACTGAAGCTTTCTTT. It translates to CAGHQGTEAFF.

This CDR3 is CASSQVGLAGARYQFF. CDR3 nucleotides: TGCGCCAGCAGCCAAGTAGGGCTAGCGGGGGCCCGATACCAGTTCTTC. This chain uses TRBV4-1 with TRBJ2-1; 10 nucleotides match TRBD2. Per the germline V gene, CDR1 is MGHRA and CDR2 is YSYEKL. CDR3 length: 16 amino acids. Trimming at V came to 1 base and at J to 13 bases, leaving 13 bases not matched to a gene.

CDR3 loop: CASSLVFYVNTEAFF. Here the CDR3 DNA reads TGTGCCAGTAGTCTAGTTTTTTATGTGAACACTGAAGCTTTCTTT. The gene calls are TRBV19 and TRBJ1-1; D unresolved. Germline V gives CDR1 LNHDA, CDR2 SQIVND (reference sequence). This CDR3 contains 15 residues. V was clipped by 5 bases and J by 0 bases, with 13 bases between them.

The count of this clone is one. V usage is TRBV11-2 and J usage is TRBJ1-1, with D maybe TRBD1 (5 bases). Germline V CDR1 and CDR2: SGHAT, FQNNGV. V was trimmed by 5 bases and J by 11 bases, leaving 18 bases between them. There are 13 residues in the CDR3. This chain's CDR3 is CASSLGQGFGAFF. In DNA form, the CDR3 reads TGTGCCAGCAGCCTCGGGCAGGGATTTGGGGCTTTCTTT.

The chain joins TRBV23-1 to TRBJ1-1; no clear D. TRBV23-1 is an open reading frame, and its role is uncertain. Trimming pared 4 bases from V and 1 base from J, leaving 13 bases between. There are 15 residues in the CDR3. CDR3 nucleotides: TGCGCCAGCAGTCGGGGTGAGGGATCGAACACTGAAGCTTTCTTT. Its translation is CASSRGEGSNTEAFF.

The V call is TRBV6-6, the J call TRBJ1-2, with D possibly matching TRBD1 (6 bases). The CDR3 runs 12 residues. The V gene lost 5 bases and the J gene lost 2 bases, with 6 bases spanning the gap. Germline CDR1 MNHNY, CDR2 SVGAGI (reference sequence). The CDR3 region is CASSTGNYGYTF. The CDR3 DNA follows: TGTGCCAGCAGTACAGGGAACTATGGCTACACCTTC.

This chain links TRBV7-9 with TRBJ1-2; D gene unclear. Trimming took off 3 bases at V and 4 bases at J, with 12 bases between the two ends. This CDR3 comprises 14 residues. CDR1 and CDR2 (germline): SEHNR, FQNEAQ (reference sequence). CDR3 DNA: TGTGCCAGCAGCTTCGAGGGTTTTGGCTATGGCTACACCTTC. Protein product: CASSFEGFGYGYTF.

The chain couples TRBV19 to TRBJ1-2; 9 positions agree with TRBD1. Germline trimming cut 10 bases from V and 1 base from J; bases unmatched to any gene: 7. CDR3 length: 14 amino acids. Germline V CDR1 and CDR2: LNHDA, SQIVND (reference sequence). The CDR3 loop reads CATRRDRDNYGYTF. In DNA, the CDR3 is TGTGCCACCAGGAGGGACAGGGATAACTATGGCTACACCTTC.

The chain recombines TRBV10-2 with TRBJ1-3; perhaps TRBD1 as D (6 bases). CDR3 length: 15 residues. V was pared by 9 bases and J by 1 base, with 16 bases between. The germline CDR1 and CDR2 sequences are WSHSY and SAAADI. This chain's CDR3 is CARERTAQSGNTIYF. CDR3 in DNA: TGCGCCAGAGAGAGGACAGCGCAGTCTGGAAACACCATATATTTT.